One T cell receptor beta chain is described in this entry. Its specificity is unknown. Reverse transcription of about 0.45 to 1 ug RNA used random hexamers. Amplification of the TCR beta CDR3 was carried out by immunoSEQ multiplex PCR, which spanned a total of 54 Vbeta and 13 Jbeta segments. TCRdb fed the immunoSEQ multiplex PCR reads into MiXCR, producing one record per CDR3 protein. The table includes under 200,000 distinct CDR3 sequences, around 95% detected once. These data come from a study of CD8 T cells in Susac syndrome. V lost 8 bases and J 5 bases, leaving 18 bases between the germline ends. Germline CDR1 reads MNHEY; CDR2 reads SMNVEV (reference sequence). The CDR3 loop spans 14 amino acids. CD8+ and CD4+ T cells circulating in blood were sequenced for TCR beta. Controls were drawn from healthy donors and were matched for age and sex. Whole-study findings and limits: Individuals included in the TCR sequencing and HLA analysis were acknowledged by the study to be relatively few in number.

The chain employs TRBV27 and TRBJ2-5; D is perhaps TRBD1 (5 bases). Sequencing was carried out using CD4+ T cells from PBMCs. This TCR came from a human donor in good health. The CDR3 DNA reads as TGTGCCAGCCGCCCCTCGTCCAGGGCGGAGACCCAGTACTTC. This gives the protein CASRPSSRAETQYF.